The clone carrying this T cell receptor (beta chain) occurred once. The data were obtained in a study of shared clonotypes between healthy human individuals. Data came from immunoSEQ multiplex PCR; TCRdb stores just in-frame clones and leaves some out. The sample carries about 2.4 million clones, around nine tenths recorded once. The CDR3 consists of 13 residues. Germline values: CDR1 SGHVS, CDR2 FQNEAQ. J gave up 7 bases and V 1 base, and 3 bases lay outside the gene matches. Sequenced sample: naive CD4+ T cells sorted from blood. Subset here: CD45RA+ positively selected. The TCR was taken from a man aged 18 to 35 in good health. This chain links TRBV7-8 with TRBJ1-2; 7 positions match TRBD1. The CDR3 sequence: CASSLGDSGGYTF. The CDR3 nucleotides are TGTGCCAGCAGCTTAGGGGACAGTGGTGGCTACACCTTC. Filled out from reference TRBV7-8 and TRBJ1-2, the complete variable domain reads GAGVSQSPRYKVAKRGQDVALRCDPISGHVSLFWYQQALGQGPEFLTYFQNEAQLDKSGLPSDRFFAERPEGSVSTLKIQRTQQEDSAVYLCASSLGDSGGYTFGSGTRLTVV.